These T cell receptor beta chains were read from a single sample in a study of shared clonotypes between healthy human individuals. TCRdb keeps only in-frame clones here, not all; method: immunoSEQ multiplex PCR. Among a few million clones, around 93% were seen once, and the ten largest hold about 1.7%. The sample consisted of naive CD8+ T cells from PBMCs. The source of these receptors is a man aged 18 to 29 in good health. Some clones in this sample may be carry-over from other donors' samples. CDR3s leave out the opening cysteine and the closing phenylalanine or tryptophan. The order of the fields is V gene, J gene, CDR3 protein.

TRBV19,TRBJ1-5,ASSIGIQPQH
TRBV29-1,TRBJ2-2,SVAGTNTGELF
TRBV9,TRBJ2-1,ASSVGWHEQF
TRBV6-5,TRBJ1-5,ASSLQGSAQPQH
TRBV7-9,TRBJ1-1,ASSPGTGGSSEAF
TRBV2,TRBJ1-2,ASTSRAGPPEGYT
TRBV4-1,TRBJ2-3,ASSPPAEGSTQY
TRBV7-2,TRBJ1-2,ASRDRGGYGYT
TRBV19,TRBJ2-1,ASSIDSRGYNEQF
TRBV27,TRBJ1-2,ASRPLDRGGHGYT
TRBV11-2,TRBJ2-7,ASSFGTATYEQY
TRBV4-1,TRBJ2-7,ASSQILAGVYEQY
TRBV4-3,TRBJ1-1,ASSQDLGGGTEAF
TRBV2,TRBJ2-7,ASTALAGENYEQY
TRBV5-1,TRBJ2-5,ASSPDRTPLGTQY
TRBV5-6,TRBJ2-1,ASTSRESGQWRVNEQF
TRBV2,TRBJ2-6,ASSEVVSGANVLT
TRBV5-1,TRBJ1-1,ASSGGQGNTEAF
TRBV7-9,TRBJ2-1,ASSLLAGTYNEQF
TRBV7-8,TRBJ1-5,ASSLRIGNWKDQPQH
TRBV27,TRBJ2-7,ASSFSSGRVEYEQY
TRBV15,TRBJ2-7,ATSRDLAGGSYEQY
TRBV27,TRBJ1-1,ASPRGDRDTEAF
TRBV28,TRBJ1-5,ASSLARPKVWPQH
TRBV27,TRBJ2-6,ASSLGVKGIGSGANVLT
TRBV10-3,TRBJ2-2,AISDGAGQNTGELF
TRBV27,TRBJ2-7,ASSEGQAYEQY
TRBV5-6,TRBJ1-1,ASSYGGRTEAF
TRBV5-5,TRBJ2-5,ASSLVITRQETQY
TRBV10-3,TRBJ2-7,AISDHGLAYEQY
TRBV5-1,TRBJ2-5,ASSRIGTSQGETQY
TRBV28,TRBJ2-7,ASRPLGGYEQY
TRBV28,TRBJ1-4,ASTSRGDFNEKLF
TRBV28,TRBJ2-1,ASSFPFNNEQF
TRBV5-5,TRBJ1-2,ASGRLGGASDYGYT
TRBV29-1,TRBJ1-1,SVEQDDTEAF
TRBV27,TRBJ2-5,ASSLSSMWETQY
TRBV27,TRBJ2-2,ASREYTGELF
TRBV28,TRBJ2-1,ASSSGTSKF
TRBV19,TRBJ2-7,ASSITRSYEQY
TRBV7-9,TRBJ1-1,ASSPLAMGTEAF
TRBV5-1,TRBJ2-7,ASSPHRGSYEQY
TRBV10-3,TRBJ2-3,ASLGRGAGSTDTQY
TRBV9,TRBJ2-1,ASSVGRDGGGLPYNEQF
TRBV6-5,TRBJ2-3,ASSYSGSTDTQY
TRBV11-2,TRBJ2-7,ASSSGPSGEQY
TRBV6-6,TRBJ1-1,ASSLGPFSNTEAF
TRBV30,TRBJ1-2,AWSGILTGALGYGYT
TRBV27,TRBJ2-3,ASSLSLAPDTQY
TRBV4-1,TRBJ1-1,ASSQVRVADTEAF
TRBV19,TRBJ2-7,ASSISYRNEQY
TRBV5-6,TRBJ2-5,ASTSGIAGGQETQY
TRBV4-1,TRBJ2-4,ASSPGYEGVKNIQY
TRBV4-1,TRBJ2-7,ASSQDGTGSYEQY
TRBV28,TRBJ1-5,ASRTGRPQGDKHNQPQH
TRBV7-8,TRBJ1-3,ASSLGISGNTIY
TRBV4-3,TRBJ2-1,ASSQDGSGRIIEQF
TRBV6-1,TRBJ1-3,ASSERIGAYSGNTIY
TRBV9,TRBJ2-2,ASSVAAGVSGELF